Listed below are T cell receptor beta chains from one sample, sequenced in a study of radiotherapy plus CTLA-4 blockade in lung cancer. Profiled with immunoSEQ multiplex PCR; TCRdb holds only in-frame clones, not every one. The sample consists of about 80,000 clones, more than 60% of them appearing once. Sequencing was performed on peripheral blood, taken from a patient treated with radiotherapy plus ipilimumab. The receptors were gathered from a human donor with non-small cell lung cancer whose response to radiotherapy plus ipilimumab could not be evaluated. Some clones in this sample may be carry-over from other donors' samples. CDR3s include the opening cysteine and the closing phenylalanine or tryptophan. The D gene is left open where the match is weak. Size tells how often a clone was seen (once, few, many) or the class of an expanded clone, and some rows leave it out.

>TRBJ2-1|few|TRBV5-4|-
CASSLVGWRESEQFF
TGTGCCAGCAGCTTGGTGGGGTGGAGGGAGAGTGAGCAGTTCTTC
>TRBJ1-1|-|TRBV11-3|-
CASSLRGEHREAFF
TGTGCCAGCAGCTTACGGGGGGAGCACAGGGAAGCTTTCTTT
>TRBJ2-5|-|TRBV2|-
CASSELGGQETQYF
TGTGCCAGCAGTGAATTGGGGGGACAAGAGACCCAGTACTTC
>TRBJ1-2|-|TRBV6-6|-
CASRDSGGYTF
TGTGCCAGCCGGGACTCCGGAGGCTACACCTTC
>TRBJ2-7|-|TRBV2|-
CASSEAPSSYEQYF
TGTGCCAGCAGTGAAGCGCCTAGCTCCTACGAGCAGTACTTC
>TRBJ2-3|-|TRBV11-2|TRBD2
CASSPLAGGSTDTQYF
TGTGCCAGCAGCCCCCTAGCGGGGGGGAGCACAGATACGCAGTATTTT
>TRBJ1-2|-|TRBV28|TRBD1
CASRQGPGGYTF
TGTGCCAGCAGACAGGGGCCGGGTGGCTACACCTTC
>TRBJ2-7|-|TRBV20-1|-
CSANFHYEQYF
TGCAGTGCTAACTTTCACTACGAGCAGTACTTC
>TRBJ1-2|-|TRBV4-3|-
CASSQSANYGYTF
TGCGCCAGCAGCCAATCAGCTAACTATGGCTACACCTTC
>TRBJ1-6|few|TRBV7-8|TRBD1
CASSRRDRGSNSPLHF
TGTGCCAGCAGCCGACGGGACAGGGGTTCCAATTCACCCCTCCACTTT
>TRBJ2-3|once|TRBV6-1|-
CALRAPEFTDTQYF
TGTGCCTTGAGAGCGCCGGAATTCACAGATACGCAGTATTTT
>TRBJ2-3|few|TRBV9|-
CASSAQTGVGGTDTQYF
TGTGCCAGCAGCGCTCAGACAGGTGTCGGAGGCACAGATACGCAGTATTTT
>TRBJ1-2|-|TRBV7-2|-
CASSYTGAGGYGYTF
TGTGCCAGCAGCTACACGGGAGCTGGGGGCTATGGCTACACCTTC
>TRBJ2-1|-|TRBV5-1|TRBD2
CASSPPLSGGYNEQFF
TGCGCCAGCAGCCCCCCCCTTAGCGGGGGGTACAATGAGCAGTTCTTC
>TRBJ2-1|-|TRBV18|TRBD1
CASSPSRDSYNEQFF
TGTGCCAGCTCACCATCCCGGGACAGCTACAATGAGCAGTTCTTC
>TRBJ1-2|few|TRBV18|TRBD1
CASSLQTGANYGYTF
TGTGCCAGCTCACTACAAACAGGGGCCAACTATGGCTACACCTTC
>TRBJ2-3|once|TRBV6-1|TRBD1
CASTRRGQDTDTQYF
TGTGCCAGCACCCGGAGAGGACAGGACACAGATACGCAGTATTTT
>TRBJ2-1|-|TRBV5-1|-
CASSLSRLDEQFF
TGCGCCAGCAGCTTGTCCCGACTAGATGAGCAGTTCTTC
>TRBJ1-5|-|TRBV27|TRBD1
CASSGTGGGNQPQHF
TGTGCCAGCAGTGGGACAGGAGGGGGTAATCAGCCCCAGCATTTT
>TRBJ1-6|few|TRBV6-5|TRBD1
CASRDRGGPNSPLHF
TGTGCCAGCAGGGACAGGGGCGGGCCGAATTCACCCCTCCACTTT
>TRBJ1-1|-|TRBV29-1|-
CSVAGTGGMNTEAFF
TGCAGCGTTGCCGGGACGGGGGGTATGAACACTGAAGCTTTCTTT
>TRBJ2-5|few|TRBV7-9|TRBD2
CASGRIPPGLAYF
TGTGCCAGCGGTAGGATACCCCCGGGACTAGCGTACTTC
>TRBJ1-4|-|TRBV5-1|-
CASSLGGDEKLFF
TGCGCCAGCAGCTTGGGGGGCGATGAAAAACTGTTTTTT
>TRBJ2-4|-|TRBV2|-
CASTGEGVETAIKNIQYF
TGTGCCAGCACCGGAGAAGGGGTGGAGACCGCTATTAAAAACATTCAGTACTTC
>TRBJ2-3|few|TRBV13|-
CASSFRPFRDSITDTQYF
TGTGCCAGCAGCTTCCGGCCGTTCCGGGACTCCATCACAGATACGCAGTATTTT
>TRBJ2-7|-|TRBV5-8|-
CASSLNPLAKGYF
TGTGCCAGCAGCTTGAATCCTCTAGCTAAGGGGTACTTC
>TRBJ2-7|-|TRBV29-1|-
CSVLTGSSYEQYF
TGCAGCGTTTTGACGGGGTCCTCCTACGAGCAGTACTTC
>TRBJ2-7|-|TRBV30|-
CAWSVQGLGYEQYF
TGTGCCTGGAGTGTACAGGGTTTGGGGTACGAGCAGTACTTC
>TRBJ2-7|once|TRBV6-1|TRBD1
CASSFDRGDYEQYF
TGTGCCAGCAGTTTTGACAGGGGGGACTACGAGCAGTACTTC
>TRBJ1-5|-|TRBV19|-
CASIDIYSNQPQHF
TGTGCCAGTATCGACATATATAGCAATCAGCCCCAGCATTTT
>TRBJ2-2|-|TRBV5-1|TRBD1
CASRRAGTGGVGELFF
TGCGCCAGCAGACGCGCCGGGACAGGGGGCGTCGGGGAGCTGTTTTTT
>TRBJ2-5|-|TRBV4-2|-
CASSQGQRAAQETQYF
TGTGCCAGCAGCCAAGGTCAGCGGGCAGCACAAGAGACCCAGTACTTC
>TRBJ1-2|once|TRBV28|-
CASSTPGGGQVYGYTF
TGTGCCAGCAGTACCCCCGGGGGGGGCCAGGTCTATGGCTACACCTTC
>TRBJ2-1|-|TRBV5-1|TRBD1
CASSHTDRGQFF
TGCGCCAGCAGCCATACCGACAGGGGGCAGTTCTTC
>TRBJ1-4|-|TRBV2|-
CASNPTGFNEKLFF
TGTGCCAGCAACCCCACAGGGTTCAATGAAAAACTGTTTTTT
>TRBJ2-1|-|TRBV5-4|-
CASSFLGGSDNEQFF
TGTGCCAGCAGCTTCCTGGGAGGCTCGGACAATGAGCAGTTCTTC
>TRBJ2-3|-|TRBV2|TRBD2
CASIPKSGTSGSTDTQYF
TGTGCCAGCATCCCCAAATCCGGGACTAGCGGGAGCACAGATACGCAGTATTTT
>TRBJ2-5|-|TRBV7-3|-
CASSLGGRRGETQYF
TGTGCCAGCAGCTTGGGCGGTCGGCGGGGAGAGACCCAGTACTTC
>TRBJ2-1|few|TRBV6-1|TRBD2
CASSEQRGGSNEQFF
TGTGCCAGCAGTGAACAGCGGGGGGGCTCCAATGAGCAGTTCTTC
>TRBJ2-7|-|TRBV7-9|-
CASSLTGVGEQYF
TGTGCCAGCAGCCTAACAGGTGTCGGCGAGCAGTACTTC
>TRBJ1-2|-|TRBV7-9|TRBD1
CASTLATGGYGYTF
TGTGCCAGCACCTTAGCGACAGGGGGCTATGGCTACACCTTC
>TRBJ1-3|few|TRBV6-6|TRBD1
CASSWDSRSSGNTIYF
TGTGCCAGCAGTTGGGACAGCCGAAGCTCTGGAAACACCATATATTTT
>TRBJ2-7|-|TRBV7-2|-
CASTVSSVLSEQYF
TGTGCCAGCACCGTTTCGTCGGTTTTGTCCGAGCAGTACTTC
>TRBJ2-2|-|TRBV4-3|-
CASSHYRNTGELFF
TGCGCCAGCAGCCATTACAGGAACACCGGGGAGCTGTTTTTT
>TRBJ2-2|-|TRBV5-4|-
CASIGGNTGELFF
TGTGCCAGCATCGGAGGGAACACCGGGGAGCTGTTTTTT
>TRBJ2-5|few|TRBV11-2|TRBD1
CASSSSTGPQETQYF
TGTGCCAGCAGCTCTTCGACAGGGCCCCAAGAGACCCAGTACTTC
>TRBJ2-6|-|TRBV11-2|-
CASKNRESSSGANVLTF
TGTGCCAGCAAAAACAGGGAATCAAGCTCTGGGGCCAACGTCCTGACTTTC
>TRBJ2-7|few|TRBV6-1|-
CASSESGHEQYF
TGTGCCAGCAGTGAATCGGGTCACGAGCAGTACTTC
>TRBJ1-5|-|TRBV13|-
CASSLGRRGGQPQHF
TGTGCCAGCAGCTTAGGCCGTAGGGGGGGTCAGCCCCAGCATTTT
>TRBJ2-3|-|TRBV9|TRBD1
CASSVRDRVPDTQYF
TGTGCCAGCAGCGTGAGGGACAGGGTCCCAGATACGCAGTATTTT
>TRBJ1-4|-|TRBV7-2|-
CASSLGWRTVEKLFF
TGTGCCAGCAGCTTAGGGTGGAGGACAGTTGAAAAACTGTTTTTT
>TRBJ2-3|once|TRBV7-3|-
CASSLQGRLADTQYF
TGTGCCAGCAGCTTACAGGGGCGGTTGGCAGATACGCAGTATTTT
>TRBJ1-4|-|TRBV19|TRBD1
CASSPPGQGDEKLFF
TGTGCCAGTAGTCCCCCGGGACAGGGGGATGAAAAACTGTTTTTT
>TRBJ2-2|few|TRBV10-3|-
CAISEGGVRGTGELFF
TGTGCCATCAGTGAAGGGGGGGTCCGCGGCACCGGGGAGCTGTTTTTT
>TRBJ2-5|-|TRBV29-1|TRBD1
CSFIHGTGRLETQYF
TGCAGCTTTATTCACGGGACAGGGCGACTAGAAACCCAGTACTTC